This TCR beta chain was recorded in a study of blood T cell repertoires in COVID-19 (dated by TCRdb to the early 2020s). Study-level background: The collaborator samples originated in the United States, Italy and Spain and spanned the acute and convalescent phases of COVID-19. The material from the prospective study consisted of cDNA or gDNA derived from T cells, B-cell-depleted T cells, or PBMCs. Deeply sampled blood TCRbeta repertoires from subjects exposed to, actively infected with, or recovered from COVID-19 were included in the dataset. A freely available public database, intended as a resource for researchers studying the immune response to SARS-CoV-2, is where the repertoires were released. The samples were drawn from the first 160 participants of the ongoing ImmuneRACE study and from over 950 subjects provided by 6 global collaborators. The sample metadata nearly always contained a de-identified subject ID, COVID-19 status, age in years and sex. Where available, HLA class I and class II types were taken from metadata supplied by the sample provider and were not determined by assay-based typing. Study-wide findings and limitations: Clinical and demographic metadata were provided uncurated, with the amount varying by source and participant.

TCRbeta CDR3 regions were amplified from genomic DNA by means of the immunoSEQ Assay, a bias-controlled multiplex PCR. Under the source paper's analysis protocol: The number of nucleated cells in each sample was estimated by amplification of reference gene primers within the assay. Sequence reads were collapsed and filtered to measure the absolute abundance of every unique TCRbeta CDR3 rearrangement. For each sample, productive Simpson clonality was calculated as the square root of Simpson's diversity index over productive rearrangements. In TCRdb, the immuneACCESS table is reduced to in-frame sequences with V and J assigned. These tables do not hold every clone; where another copy was compared, an unresolved V gene accounts for under half, and the others remain unexplained. V and J calls and clone size come straight from that table; D and trimming were deduced from the DNA. Across this sample there are under 150,000 clones, with less than 90% seen only once. Of the sample, approximately 2.3% falls within the top ten clones.

Counted from cysteine to phenylalanine, this CDR3 has 13 amino acids. Of the read, only the CDR3 DNA is kept; its 39 bases are in frame from base 1. Trimming accounts for 5 bases at V and 7 bases at J, while the number of junction bases matched to no gene is 7. The CDR1 and CDR2 encoded by the germline V gene are SGHTA and FQGNSA. Enrolling through a virtual design, the prospective study's participants ranged in age from roughly 18 to 90 years and lived across 24 United States geographic areas. In the prospective study, cohorts were assigned on the basis of participant-reported clinical history obtained from a screening survey and a study questionnaire. For ImmuneRACE Cohort 3, a participant was defined as recovered based on two consecutive negative NP/OP PCR tests, clearance by a healthcare professional, or resolution of symptoms. In the prospective study, mobile phlebotomists collected whole blood, serum and a nasopharyngeal or oropharyngeal swab from each participant. Participants in the prospective study had the option to provide additional blood draws and questionnaires over a 2-month period. Before DNA extraction, prospective study blood samples were shipped either frozen or at room temperature.

This clone was seen once. The antigen this receptor binds is unknown. No much larger clone exists at a distance of one base, and base qualities are not known. Source material: PBMCs or T cells enriched from blood (not recorded which). The sequence joins TRBV7-2 to TRBJ1-1; 7 bases in the junction line up with TRBD1. This sequence originates from a woman aged 45-65 years who had recovered from COVID-19. The nucleotide sequence is TGTGCCAGCAGCAAGCTCTGGGACAGTGAAGCTTTCTTT. Its protein product is CASSKLWDSEAFF.